This T cell receptor beta chain emerged from a study of T-cell reconstitution after alpha-beta-depleted transplantation in children. Unique molecular identifiers were used in preparing the TCRbeta library. MiXCR was run by TCRdb on the PCR reads, yielding one entry per CDR3 protein. The data show 250,000 to 300,000 distinct CDR3 sequences, less than 9.5% seen once. General study points: One year post-transplant, T-cell counts and diversity were largely derived from T cells produced anew. Recipient T cells and thymic progenitors that survived gave rise to the high TCRbeta diversity observed at day 60 in some patients. In patients about two months after transplant, alpha-beta T cells reportedly arose from several hundred expanded graft clones.

After removal of 3 bases from V and 3 bases from J, the junction contained 11 bases not matched to a gene. From germline, CDR1 is SGHRS and CDR2 YFSETQ. This CDR3 comprises 16 residues. There are a few counts of this clonotype. Its antigen remains unidentified. The sequence derives from a female patient between 2 and 15 years old who had a stem cell transplant for Fanconi anemia, so the T cells may come from the graft donor. The specimen comprised peripheral blood, sampled 360 days after TCRalphabeta/CD19-depleted stem cell transplant. This chain links TRBV5-1 with TRBJ2-5; 7 bases align to TRBD2. This chain's CDR3 is CASSSYDGLAEETQYF. As DNA, the CDR3 is TGCGCCAGCAGCTCCTACGATGGGCTAGCGGAAGAGACCCAGTACTTC.